This T cell receptor beta chain is from a study of regulatory T cells in long-lasting Graves disease. Study findings and constraints: New patients shared 950 to 1,000 public clonotypes, fewer than the 2,500 to 3,500 shared by persistent patients.

Time point noted: newly diagnosed GD, antithyroid drugs for less than 3 months. The authors made the TCR library using RNA they extracted from PBMCs. The authors diagnosed Graves' disease using American Thyroid Association guidelines. The CDR3 spans 14 residues. V lost 1 base and J 5 bases, leaving 9 bases between the germline ends. Germline V CDR1 and CDR2: SGHAT, FQNNGV. Combining iRepertoire HTBI primers with Arm-PCR of CDR3 regions, the authors built TCR beta libraries. TCRdb recomputed calls from the multiplex PCR reads with MiXCR, one row per CDR3 protein. The sample has about 620,000 distinct CDR3 sequences, under 20% seen once; the top ten hold approximately 18%. This clonotype has at least ten counts. Its matching antigen is unknown. The same specimen was also included in a second study, on T cells in Graves' hyperthyroidism and ophthalmopathy.

The chain links TRBV11-2 to TRBJ2-1; D uncertain. The input for sequencing was peripheral blood mononuclear cells (PBMCs), taken at new diagnosis, from a patient treated with antithyroid drugs. The source is a young woman with Graves disease. The CDR3 region is CASSLVTLNNEQFF. DNA of the CDR3: TGTGCCAGCAGCTTAGTGACCCTAAACAATGAGCAGTTCTTC.